This T cell receptor (beta chain) originates from a study of blood T cell repertoires in COVID-19. Turning to the study itself: Acute and convalescent COVID-19 specimens originated in the United States, Italy and Spain.

Trimming stripped 5 bases from V and 4 bases from J, with 11 bases between. This CDR3 is built from 12 residues. Germline V lookup: CDR1 GTSNPN, CDR2 SVGIG (reference sequence). As originally analysed: Reference gene primer amplification gave nucleated cell count estimates. Sequencing was performed with immunoSEQ multiplex PCR; in TCRdb, only in-frame clones are kept and a portion is missing. D and trimming were read from the DNA, whereas the V and J calls and clone size are those reported in that table. The sample comprises about 170,000 clones, about 85% of which are singletons, and around a quarter rests with the top ten.

The J gene is TRBJ1-2, the V gene TRBV30; TRBD1 is a possible D gene (5 bases). The TCR was taken from a man aged 55 to 70 with acute or convalescent COVID-19. The sample comprised peripheral blood. The CDR3 sequence: CAWGRGSYGYTF. DNA of the CDR3: TGTGCCTGGGGAAGGGGTAGCTATGGCTACACCTTC.